These T cell receptor beta chains were read from a single sample in a study of blood T cell repertoires in COVID-19. The data were produced by immunoSEQ multiplex PCR, yet TCRdb's version contains in-frame clones alone and is incomplete. The data show 90,000 or so clones, about 89% seen once. The sample was peripheral blood. The receptor set was obtained from a man aged 55 to 70 with COVID-19, enrolled during active disease. CDR3s include the opening cysteine and the closing phenylalanine or tryptophan. A D gene is named only where the DNA matches it firmly. Rows give clone size only sometimes, using once, few, many, or a class for an expanded clone.

clone_size d_call j_call v_call cdr3_aa cdr3_nt
. . TRBJ1-3 TRBV27 CASSFLSGNTIYF TGTGCCAGCAGTTTTCTCAGTGGAAACACCATATATTTT
. TRBD1 TRBJ2-7 TRBV9 CASSVGAGTGGEQYF TGTGCCAGCAGCGTAGGAGCCGGGACAGGGGGCGAGCAGTACTTC
. . TRBJ1-5 TRBV10-3 CAISPDSPYSNQPQHF TGTGCCATCAGCCCAGACAGCCCTTATAGCAATCAGCCCCAGCATTTT
. TRBD1 TRBJ1-2 TRBV28 CASRVTGDYGYTF TGTGCCAGCAGAGTAACAGGGGACTATGGCTACACCTTC
. . TRBJ2-3 TRBV7-3 CASRRDSLTDTQYF TGTGCCAGCAGGAGAGACAGCCTCACAGATACGCAGTATTTT
. TRBD1 TRBJ2-3 TRBV4-1 CASSLGQGHTDTQYF TGCGCCAGCAGCCTTGGACAGGGACACACAGATACGCAGTATTTT
. . TRBJ2-2 TRBV6-4 CASSEGTNTGELFF TGTGCCAGCAGTGAAGGGACTAACACCGGGGAGCTGTTTTTT
. TRBD1 TRBJ2-1 TRBV11-2 CASSLGQGAYNEQFF TGTGCCAGCAGCTTGGGACAGGGGGCTTACAATGAGCAGTTCTTC
. . TRBJ1-2 TRBV4-2 CASSQDSPGILYGYTF TGTGCCAGCAGCCAAGATTCGCCAGGGATTCTCTATGGCTACACCTTC
once TRBD2 TRBJ2-7 TRBV12-3/TRBV12-4 CASMRERGEQYF TGTGCCAGCATGCGGGAGAGGGGCGAGCAGTACTTC
. TRBD2 TRBJ2-3 TRBV7-2 CASSLDGLAGEDTQYF TGTGCCAGCAGCTTAGACGGACTAGCGGGAGAAGATACGCAGTATTTT
. . TRBJ1-1 TRBV19 CASSIEQGNTEAFF TGTGCCAGTAGTATAGAACAGGGGAACACTGAAGCTTTCTTT
. . TRBJ1-4 TRBV27 CASSLLSGGREKLFF TGTGCCAGCAGTTTATTATCGGGGGGGCGGGAAAAACTGTTTTTT
once . TRBJ1-6 TRBV27 CASSRADSQRAPLHF TGTGCCAGCAGCCGAGCGGACAGCCAGAGGGCACCCCTCCACTTT
once TRBD2 TRBJ2-7 TRBV3-1/TRBV3-2 CASSPMIAGAYEQYF TGTGCCAGCAGCCCAATGATAGCGGGAGCCTACGAGCAGTACTTC
. TRBD2 TRBJ2-2 TRBV6-5 CASSYEASGRRELFF TGTGCCAGCAGTTACGAGGCTAGCGGGAGGAGAGAGCTGTTTTTT
. TRBD1 TRBJ1-4 TRBV7-9 CASSMTGGANEKLFF TGTGCCAGCAGCATGACAGGGGGGGCTAATGAAAAACTGTTTTTT
few . TRBJ2-7 TRBV28 CASSFQLASLSYEQYF TGTGCCAGCAGTTTTCAATTAGCGTCCCTCTCCTACGAGCAGTACTTC
. . TRBJ2-7 TRBV18 CASSPVSDYEQYF TGTGCCAGCTCACCAGTCAGCGACTACGAGCAGTACTTC
. . TRBJ1-1 TRBV11-2 CASSLGTVNTEAFF TGTGCCAGCAGCTTAGGCACAGTGAACACTGAAGCTTTCTTT
once TRBD2 TRBJ2-2 TRBV6-5 CASSPAGVNNGELFF TGTGCCAGCAGTCCAGCGGGAGTGAATAACGGGGAGCTGTTTTTT
once TRBD1 TRBJ2-7 TRBV5-1 CASSSTGAARGEQYF TGCGCCAGCAGCTCGACAGGGGCCGCCAGAGGCGAGCAGTACTTC
. TRBD1 TRBJ2-4 TRBV5-1 CASSTGTENNIQYF TGCGCCAGCAGCACCGGGACAGAAAATAACATTCAGTACTTC
. TRBD2 TRBJ2-3 TRBV6-4 CASSPLAGLADTQYF TGTGCCAGCAGTCCACTAGCGGGATTGGCAGATACGCAGTATTTT
. TRBD1 TRBJ2-1 TRBV3-1/TRBV3-2 CASTTGAPYNEQFF TGTGCCAGCACCACAGGGGCACCTTACAATGAGCAGTTCTTC
. . TRBJ1-5 TRBV30 CAWSAGPNQPQHF TGTGCCTGGAGTGCAGGCCCCAATCAGCCCCAGCATTTT
. . TRBJ2-7 TRBV11-3 CASSPDPLGAEQYF TGTGCCAGCAGCCCAGACCCTTTGGGGGCCGAGCAGTACTTC
. . TRBJ2-3 TRBV7-8 CASSLITGQNTDTQYF TGTGCCAGCAGCTTAATAACAGGGCAGAACACAGATACGCAGTATTTT
. TRBD1 TRBJ1-5 TRBV19 CAISTGGWSQPQHF TGTGCCATTTCGACAGGGGGTTGGTCTCAGCCCCAGCATTTT